This TCR beta chain was identified in a study of blood T cell repertoires in COVID-19 (dated by TCRdb to between 2020 and 2021). In terms of the full investigation: Samples from collaborators originated in the United States, Italy and Spain and spanned both the acute and convalescent phases of COVID-19. The material from the prospective study consisted of cDNA or gDNA derived from T cells, B-cell-depleted T cells, or PBMCs. Deeply sampled blood TCRbeta repertoires from subjects exposed to, actively infected with, or recovered from COVID-19 were included in the dataset. The repertoires were released in a freely available public database meant as a resource for research on the immune response to SARS-CoV-2. Samples came from the ongoing ImmuneRACE study (first 160 participants) plus 1,254 subjects from 6 global collaborators. Nearly every sample came with metadata listing a de-identified subject ID, COVID-19 status, age in years and sex. HLA class I and class II types, where available, came from metadata supplied by the sample provider rather than from assay-based typing.

TCRbeta CDR3 regions were amplified from genomic DNA by means of the immunoSEQ Assay, a bias-controlled multiplex PCR. As for how the authors treated the data: Within the assay, amplification of reference gene primers was used to estimate how many nucleated cells each sample contained. To quantify the absolute abundance of each unique TCRbeta CDR3 rearrangement, sequence reads were collapsed and filtered. Productive Simpson clonality was computed per sample as the square root of Simpson's diversity index over productive rearrangements. This immuneACCESS table, as held by TCRdb, lists in-frame sequences with V and J called but not all clones. Of the missing ones, under half trace to an unresolved V gene in checked studies; the others have no known cause. V and J calls and clone size come straight from that table; D and trimming were deduced from the DNA. The sample table lists about 200,000 clones, roughly 83% of them with a count of one. The biggest ten clones account for around 5.7% of the sample.

With regard to this clone: Its antigen target is currently unknown. No much larger clone exists at a distance of one base, and base qualities are not known.

In the prospective study, participants were 18 to 89 years old, resided in fewer than 25 geographic areas of the United States, and were enrolled through a virtual design. To assign participants to cohorts, the prospective study relied on clinical history that participants themselves reported in a screening survey and a study questionnaire. In the prospective study, mobile phlebotomists collected whole blood, serum and a nasopharyngeal or oropharyngeal swab from each participant. Prospective study participants could optionally give additional blood draws and questionnaires over an approximately two-month period. Blood samples from the prospective study were shipped frozen or at room temperature prior to DNA extraction. Taken from the germline V gene (reference sequence), the CDR1 and CDR2 loops are MNHEY and SMNVEV. A distance of 14 bases separates the germline ends of V and J, which lose 5 bases and 6 bases respectively. The CDR3 starts with the cysteine, ends with the phenylalanine, and has 13 residues. The CDR3 DNA has 39 bases and is translated from base 1.

Overall results and qualifications from the work: How much clinical and demographic metadata was included differed by source and by participant, and the metadata was provided uncurated.

The TCR comes from a middle-aged man with acute COVID-19. The sample was PBMCs or T cells enriched from blood (not recorded which). The chain was built from TRBV27 and TRBJ2-7, and possibly TRBD2, on 5 matching bases. The CDR3 sequence is CASSRPPGSEQYF. The nucleotides are TGTGCCAGCAGTCGGCCCCCTGGGAGCGAGCAGTACTTC.